The sample holds one count of the clone carrying this T cell receptor (beta chain). What it binds is not known. The germline gene is not matched at one end of the junction; a read error may be the cause. Using a J-beta primer mix together with a sample-barcoded 5' primer, a second PCR was run for about 6 to 11 cycles. One entry per CDR3 protein results from TCRdb running MiXCR on the 5' RACE reads. The repertoire includes over 700,000 distinct CDR3 sequences, less than 70% of them detected once, and about 38% sits in the top ten. This CDR3 is built from 12 residues. Germline CDR1 reads DFQATT; CDR2 reads SNEGSKA (reference sequence). This record belongs to a study of blood T cells in healthy people across ages. Study conclusions and caveats: Long-lived donors carried more naive CD4+ cells and greater diversity than aged donors. Roughly linearly, TCR beta diversity per million T cells fell as age increased. Donor CMV status was unknown, possibly confounding expanded clonotype changes.

This clonotype was sampled from a man older than 75 in good health. Sequencing was carried out using blood. The chain combines TRBV20-1 with TRBJ2-3, with D maybe TRBD2 (5 bases). For the CDR3, the DNA is TGCAGTACTAGAAGCGTCGCCGATACGCAGTATTTT. It codes for CSTRSVADTQYF.